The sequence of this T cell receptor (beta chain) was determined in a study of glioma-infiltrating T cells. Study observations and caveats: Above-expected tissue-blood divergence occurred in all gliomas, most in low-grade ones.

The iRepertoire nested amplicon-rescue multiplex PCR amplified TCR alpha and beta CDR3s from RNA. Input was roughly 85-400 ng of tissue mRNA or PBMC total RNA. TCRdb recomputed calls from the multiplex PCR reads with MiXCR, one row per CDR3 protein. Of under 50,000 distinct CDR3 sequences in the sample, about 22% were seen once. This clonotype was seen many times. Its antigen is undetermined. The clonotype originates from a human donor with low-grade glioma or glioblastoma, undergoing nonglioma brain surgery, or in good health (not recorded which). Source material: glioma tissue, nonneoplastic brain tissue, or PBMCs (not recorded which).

As DNA, the CDR3 is TGTGCCAGCAGAGTCAGTAGCGGGAGCGAGCAGTACTTC. Protein: CASRVSSGSEQYF. This chain connects TRBV6-1 to TRBJ2-7, with 9 bases lining up with TRBD2. Germline values: CDR1 MNHNS, CDR2 SASEGT. After removal of 6 bases from V and 6 bases from J, the junction contained 6 bases not matched to a gene. The CDR3 sequence is 13 residues long.